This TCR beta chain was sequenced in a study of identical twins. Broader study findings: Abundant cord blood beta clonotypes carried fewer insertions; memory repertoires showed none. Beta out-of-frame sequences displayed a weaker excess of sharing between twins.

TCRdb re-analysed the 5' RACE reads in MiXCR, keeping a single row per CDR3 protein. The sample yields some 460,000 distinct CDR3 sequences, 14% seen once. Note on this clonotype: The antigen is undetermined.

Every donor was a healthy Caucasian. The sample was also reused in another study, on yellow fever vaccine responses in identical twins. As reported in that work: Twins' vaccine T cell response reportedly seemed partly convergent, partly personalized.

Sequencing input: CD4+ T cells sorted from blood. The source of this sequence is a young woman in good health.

CDR3 coding DNA: TGTGCCAGCAGCTCTAGCCCCGGCACCCAAGAGACCCAGTACTTC. Encoded protein: CASSSSPGTQETQYF. V and J are TRBV11-2 and TRBJ2-5; D is perhaps TRBD2 (5 bases). Trimming cost V 4 bases and J 1 base, with 13 bases left between them. CDR1 is SGHAT, CDR2 FQNNGV, per germline. The CDR3 runs 15 residues.